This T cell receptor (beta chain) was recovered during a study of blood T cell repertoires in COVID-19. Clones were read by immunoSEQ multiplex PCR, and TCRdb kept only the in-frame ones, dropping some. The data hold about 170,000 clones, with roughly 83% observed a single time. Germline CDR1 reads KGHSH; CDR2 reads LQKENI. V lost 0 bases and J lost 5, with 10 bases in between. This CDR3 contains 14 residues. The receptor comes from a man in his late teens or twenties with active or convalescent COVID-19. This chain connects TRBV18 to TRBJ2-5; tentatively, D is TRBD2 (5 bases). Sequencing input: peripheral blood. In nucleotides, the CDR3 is TGTGCCAGCTCACCACCTGTAGGGAGTGAGACCCAGTACTTC. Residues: CASSPPVGSETQYF.